This is a list of T cell receptor beta chains from one sample in a study of T cells in Graves' hyperthyroidism and ophthalmopathy. TCRdb independently ran MiXCR on the multiplex PCR reads; one entry per CDR3 protein. The profile shows roughly 380,000 distinct CDR3 sequences, approximately 15% of them singletons. The sequencing sample was made of blood. The receptors were sampled from a woman aged 55-69 years with Graves' hyperthyroidism. Each CDR3 is given with its conserved first and last residue.

v_gene	j_gene	CDR3aa
TRBV6-1	TRBJ2-7	CASTTGTGLYEQYF
TRBV28	TRBJ1-2	CASSLLFGGYTF
TRBV27	TRBJ2-2	CASSTRRGISLAGELFF
TRBV11-2	TRBJ2-1	CASSPTSGSVNEQFF
TRBV12-3/TRBV12-4	TRBJ2-1	CASSPRRGSYNEQFF
TRBV30	TRBJ2-3	CAWSEGFTSTDTQYF
TRBV12-3/TRBV12-4	TRBJ2-6	CASSFSSGANVLTF
TRBV30	TRBJ2-1	CAWREGSGSYNEQFF
TRBV13	TRBJ1-1	CASSLPTESRWTEAFF
TRBV10-3	TRBJ2-3	CAISYLGGTTSADTQYF
TRBV12-5	TRBJ2-5	CASGLVLAGPLGTQYF
TRBV11-2	TRBJ2-3	CASSSQGWETDTQYF
TRBV4-3	TRBJ1-2	CASSQDRASNYGYTF
TRBV7-9	TRBJ2-1	CASSWRYNEQFF
TRBV4-1	TRBJ2-7	CASSHNLGYPGNEQYF
TRBV7-2	TRBJ2-4	CASSFYGTGGFKNIQYF
TRBV20-1	TRBJ2-7	CSARVPHLDEQYF
TRBV12-3/TRBV12-4	TRBJ2-5	CASSLGLAGLLETQYF
TRBV9	.	CANSPASGPYNEQYF
TRBV10-3	TRBJ1-1	CAIRAAAGSEAFF
TRBV5-1	TRBJ2-3	CASAVLQNTDTQYF
TRBV2	TRBJ1-1	CASRPDTENTEAFF
TRBV20-1	TRBJ1-4	CSARGGRSTSNEKLFF
TRBV13	TRBJ2-7	CASSLGASSEQYF
TRBV6-1	TRBJ2-1	CASWGLAAGNEQFF
TRBV7-9	TRBJ2-3	CASSYDSGDRPDTQYF
TRBV12-3/TRBV12-4	TRBJ2-3	CASSYSTGADTQYF
TRBV29-1	TRBJ2-1	CSVEVAPRSGSHKEPTKAQFF
TRBV20-1	TRBJ2-7	CSATPGTGGRSYEQYF
TRBV5-1	TRBJ2-4	CASSPSPDSLSSIQYF
TRBV13	TRBJ1-2	CASSLGPGRNYGYTF
TRBV19	TRBJ2-1	CATRGGKQFF
TRBV25-1	TRBJ2-5	CASNRTPGTEIQETQYF
TRBV20-1	TRBJ1-6	CSALAPPGEVGNSPLHF
TRBV28	TRBJ2-7	CAIKPGSSSGSQYF
TRBV12-3/TRBV12-4	TRBJ1-2	CASSTGGSYGYTF
TRBV10-3	TRBJ2-1	CAITTGTSGNEQFF
TRBV12-3/TRBV12-4	TRBJ2-1	CASSGSGRIGNEQFF
TRBV20-1	TRBJ2-4	CSASGTSSNIQYF
TRBV6-5	TRBJ1-2	CASSYSEGQFYGYTF